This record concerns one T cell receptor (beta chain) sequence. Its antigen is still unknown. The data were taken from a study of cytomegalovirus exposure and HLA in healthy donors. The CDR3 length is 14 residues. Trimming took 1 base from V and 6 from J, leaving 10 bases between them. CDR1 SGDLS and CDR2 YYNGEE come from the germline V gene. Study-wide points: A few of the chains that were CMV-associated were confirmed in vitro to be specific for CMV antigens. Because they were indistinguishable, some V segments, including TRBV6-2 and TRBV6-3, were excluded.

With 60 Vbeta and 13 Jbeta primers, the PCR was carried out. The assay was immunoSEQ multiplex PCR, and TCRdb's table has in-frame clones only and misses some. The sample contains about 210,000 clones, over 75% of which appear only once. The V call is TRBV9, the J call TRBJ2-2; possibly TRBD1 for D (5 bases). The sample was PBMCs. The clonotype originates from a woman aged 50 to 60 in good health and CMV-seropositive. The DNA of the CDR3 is TGTGCCAGCAGCGTACTCCAGGGTCCCGGGGAGCTGTTTTTT. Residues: CASSVLQGPGELFF.